This T cell receptor (beta chain) was recovered during a study of T cell repertoires and leukemia-associated antigens. Study at large: About 16.1 million effective reads came from all samples combined. Overall study findings and caveats: Specificity and function of the expanded clones need further investigation.

Germline CDR1 and CDR2: SQVTM and ANQGSEA. The CDR3 runs to 14 residues. TCRdb called the 5' RACE reads again in MiXCR, with one record for every CDR3 protein. The data contain 14,000 or so distinct CDR3 sequences, 35% to 45% of them singletons. In this sample, this clonotype turned up once. As yet, its antigen is unknown. The conserved final phenylalanine or tryptophan is absent from the CDR3, which likely points to a read error. The sample was CD3+ T cells sorted from blood and cultured. The chain recombines TRBV29-1 with TRBJ2-1, with 8 nucleotides matching TRBD2. The source of this sequence is a female donor in good health. CDR3 sequence reads: CGVPGTRAYNEQFL. The DNA of the CDR3 is TGCGGCGTACCGGGGACTAGAGCCTACAATGAGCAGTTCCTC.